The T cell receptor (beta chain) described here comes from a study of cytomegalovirus exposure and HLA in healthy donors. As for the study in general: The 120 or so validation repertoires were reported in a later analysis to have been generated on the same platform as the 666 first-cohort repertoires.

The assay was immunoSEQ multiplex PCR, and TCRdb's table has in-frame clones only and misses some. The table lists a few hundred thousand clones, around 87% of them singletons, with approximately 0.95% in the top ten. V dropped 5 bases and J dropped 6; count of bases not matched to a gene: 8. The CDR3 is 14 amino acids. Germline-derived CDR1 and CDR2 are MNHNS and SASEGT. This clone was counted a single time. An approximately 120-subject validation cohort, separate from the roughly 670-subject first cohort, supplied the donors. The source is a woman between 18 and 30 years old in good health and CMV-seronegative. Specimen: PBMCs. The chain recombines TRBV6-1 with TRBJ2-7; 9 positions agree with TRBD2. CDR3 sequence: CASSSGTSFVEQYF. The DNA for the CDR3 is TGTGCCAGCAGTTCCGGGACTAGCTTTGTCGAGCAGTACTTC.